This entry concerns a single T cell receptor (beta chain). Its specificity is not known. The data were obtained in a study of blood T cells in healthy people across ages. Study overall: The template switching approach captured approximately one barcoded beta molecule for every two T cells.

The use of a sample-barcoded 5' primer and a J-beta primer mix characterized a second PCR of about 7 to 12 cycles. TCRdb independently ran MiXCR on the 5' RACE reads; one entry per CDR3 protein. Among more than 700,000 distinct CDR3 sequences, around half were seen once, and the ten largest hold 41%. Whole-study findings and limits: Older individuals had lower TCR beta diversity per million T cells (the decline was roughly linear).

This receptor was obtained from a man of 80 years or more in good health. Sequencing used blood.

Here the CDR3 reads CASSKGSVNSSPYEQYF. The CDR3 bases are TGTGCCAGCAGCAAAGGAAGCGTTAACTCAAGTCCCTACGAGCAGTACTTC. The chain combines TRBV21-1 with TRBJ2-7. TRBV21-1 is annotated as a pseudogene. This CDR3 is 17 amino acids long.